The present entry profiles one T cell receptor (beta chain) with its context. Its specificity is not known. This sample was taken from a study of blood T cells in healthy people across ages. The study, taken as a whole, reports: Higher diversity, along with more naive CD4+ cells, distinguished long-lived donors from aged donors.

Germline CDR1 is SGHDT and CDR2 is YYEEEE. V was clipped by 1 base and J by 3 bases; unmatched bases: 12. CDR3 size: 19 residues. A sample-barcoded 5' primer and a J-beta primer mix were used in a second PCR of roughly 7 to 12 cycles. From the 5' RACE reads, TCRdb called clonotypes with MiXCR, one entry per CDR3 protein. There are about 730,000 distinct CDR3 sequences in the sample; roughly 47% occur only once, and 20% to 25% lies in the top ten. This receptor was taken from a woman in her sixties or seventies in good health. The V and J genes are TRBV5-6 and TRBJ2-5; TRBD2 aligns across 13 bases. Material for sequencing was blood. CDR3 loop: CASSLPGLAGRPPKETQYF. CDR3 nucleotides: TGTGCCAGCAGCTTGCCGGGACTAGCGGGGCGACCCCCTAAAGAGACCCAGTACTTC.